What follows are 29 T cell receptor beta chains derived from one specimen sequenced in a study of blood T cell repertoires in COVID-19. Clones were read by immunoSEQ multiplex PCR, and TCRdb kept only the in-frame ones, dropping some. The sample holds fewer than 200,000 clones, less than 90% seen once. The sequencing sample was made of peripheral blood. The source of these receptors is a man in his sixties or seventies with active or convalescent COVID-19.

V usage is TRBV5-8 and J usage is TRBJ1-5, with D hard to call. There are 14 residues in the CDR3. Germline CDR1 and CDR2: SGHTS and YDEGEE. Trimming removed 4 bases at V and 7 bases at J, with 15 bases between. The CDR3 here is CASSNRGMGQPQHF. CDR3 bases: TGTGCCAGCAGCAACCGAGGGATGGGGCAGCCCCAGCATTTT.

CDR3 DNA sequence: TGTGCCAGCAACCCCACTTTGGGGGACAAAGGCTACACCTTC. This sequence encodes CASNPTLGDKGYTF. The V gene is TRBV6-5, the J gene TRBJ1-2; tentative D call: TRBD1 (6 bases). V was pared by 7 bases and J by 8 bases, with 20 bases between. CDR1 and CDR2 from the germline V gene are MNHEY and SVGAGI. The CDR3 runs to 14 residues.

CDR3: CATIQLAGGGYEQYF. CDR3 sequence (DNA): TGTGCCACCATCCAACTAGCGGGAGGAGGTTACGAGCAGTACTTC. The chain combines TRBV15 with TRBJ2-7; TRBD2 agrees at 12 bases. With 7 bases clipped from V and 4 bases from J, the junction kept 8 bases outside the gene matches. CDR3 size: 15 residues. Germline CDR1 reads LNHNV; CDR2 reads YYDKDF (reference sequence).

V and J are TRBV21-1 and TRBJ2-2; TRBD1, the table's D call, lacks a check against the DNA. TRBV21-1 is recorded as a pseudogene. This CDR3 comprises 14 residues. The CDR3 DNA reads TGTGCAGGCCGGGGACAGCAGAACACCGGGGAGCTGTTTTTT. This sequence encodes CAGRGQQNTGELFF.

V gene TRBV10-3 combines with J gene TRBJ2-2, with D possibly TRBD1 on 6 matching bases. V lost 3 bases, J lost 1 base, and 9 bases lay in between. CDR1 is ENHRY and CDR2 is SYGVKD in the germline V gene. This CDR3 region has 15 residues. CDR3 sequence: CAISETGQNTGELFF. DNA for the CDR3: TGTGCCATCAGTGAAACGGGACAGAACACCGGGGAGCTGTTTTTT.

The CDR3 protein is CASSPHKSAEAFF. The CDR3 DNA reads as TGTGCCAGCTCACCGCACAAATCCGCTGAAGCTTTCTTT. The V call is TRBV18, the J call TRBJ1-1, with unresolved D. The CDR3 contains 13 residues. Germline V gives CDR1 KGHSH, CDR2 LQKENI. V was trimmed by 3 bases and J by 6 bases, leaving 11 bases between them.

The chain joins TRBV6-5 to TRBJ1-1; tentative D call: TRBD1 (5 bases). The germline V gene encodes CDR1 MNHEY and CDR2 SVGAGI. Trimming stripped 2 bases from V and 0 bases from J, with 10 bases between. This CDR3 contains 15 residues. DNA for the CDR3: TGTGCCAGCAGTTACGAAGGGGCCTTGAACACTGAAGCTTTCTTT. Translation gives CASSYEGALNTEAFF.

The chain joins TRBV27 to TRBJ1-2, with 7 bases identical to TRBD1. The CDR3 length is 15 residues. V dropped 2 bases and J dropped 4; count of bases not matched to a gene: 7. Germline CDR1 and CDR2: MNHEY and SMNVEV (reference sequence). CDR3 sequence: CASSLVAGGTYGYTF. In DNA form, the CDR3 reads TGTGCCAGCAGTTTAGTGGCAGGGGGAACCTATGGCTACACCTTC.

The rearrangement uses TRBV5-1 and TRBJ2-3, with 7 bases aligning to TRBD2. The V gene's germline CDR1 is SGHRS and CDR2 YFSETQ. The trim removed 7 bases at V and 2 bases at J, leaving 10 bases unmatched. The CDR3 spans 15 residues. This CDR3 reads CASGPGGTTTDTQYF. Here the CDR3 DNA reads TGCGCCAGCGGCCCTGGTGGGACTACCACAGATACGCAGTATTTT.

The V and J genes are TRBV7-9 and TRBJ1-1, with a weak D call TRBD1 (6 bases). The CDR3 consists of 15 residues. Germline CDR1 is SEHNR and CDR2 is FQNEAQ (reference sequence). Trimming cost V 1 base and J 1 base, with 10 bases left between them. Written as DNA, the CDR3 is TGTGCCAGCAGCTTAGTTGGACAGAAGAACACTGAAGCTTTCTTT. Translated, it gives CASSLVGQKNTEAFF.

This sequence joins TRBV11-3 and TRBJ1-1; D may be TRBD1 (6 bases). V lost 1 base, J lost 7 bases, and 13 bases lay in between. The germline gives CDR1 SGHNT, CDR2 YENEEA. This CDR3 is built from 14 residues. The CDR3 DNA reads as TGTGCCAGCAGCTTAGGGGGGCAGACTTATGAAGCTTTCTTT. Its translation: CASSLGGQTYEAFF.

The rearrangement links TRBV6-2 or TRBV6-3 to TRBJ1-6; tentatively, D is TRBD1 (5 bases). The CDR3 has 18 residues. The V gene's germline CDR1 is MNHEY and CDR2 SVGEGT. V was cut by 2 bases and J by 4 bases, with 18 bases left in between. The CDR3 protein is CASSYRPRPRQYNSPLHF. CDR3 in DNA: TGTGCCAGCAGTTACCGCCCCCGTCCTCGACAGTATAATTCACCCCTCCACTTT.

A remark on this clone: Other DNA sequences in this sample translate to the same CDR3. The J gene is TRBJ2-2, the V gene TRBV7-2, with a weak D call TRBD1 (6 bases). Per germline, CDR1 SGHTA and CDR2 FQGNSA. The V end was cut by 4 bases, the J end by 0 bases, with 6 bases between. The CDR3 is 14 residues long. This chain's CDR3 is CASSWTANTGELFF. The CDR3 region has the DNA TGTGCCAGCAGCTGGACAGCGAACACCGGGGAGCTGTTTTTT.

V is TRBV10-3 and J is TRBJ2-7; the D gene is possibly TRBD1 (5 bases). V was pared by 6 bases and J by 0 bases, with 15 bases between. CDR1 is ENHRY, CDR2 SYGVKD, per germline. This CDR3 comprises 15 residues. CDR3 region: CAISPSPDNSYEQYF. The CDR3 DNA is TGTGCCATCAGCCCATCCCCGGACAACTCCTACGAGCAGTACTTC.

The rearrangement uses TRBV6-5 and TRBJ2-7; 8 bases fit TRBD1. With V trimmed by 6 bases and J by 1 base, 8 bases remained unmatched. This CDR3 contains 15 residues. Germline CDR1 is MNHEY and CDR2 is SVGAGI. For the CDR3, the DNA is TGTGCCAGCAGGTCCTGGGACAGGCTTTCCTACGAGCAGTACTTC. It codes for CASRSWDRLSYEQYF.

The CDR3 is CASSEGQGINSPLHF. The CDR3 region has the DNA TGTGCCAGCAGTGAAGGACAGGGGATTAATTCACCCCTCCACTTT. This sequence joins TRBV25-1 and TRBJ1-6, with TRBD1 matching over 9 bases. V trimming: 2 bases; J trimming: 6 bases; junction bases outside the gene matches: 2. Germline V gene data show CDR1 as MGHDK and CDR2 as SYGVNS. The CDR3 sequence is 15 residues long.

This clone was observed a single time. The gene calls are TRBV24-1 and TRBJ2-5, with TRBD1 identical over 9 bases. Germline values: CDR1 KGHDR, CDR2 SFDVKD. The CDR3 has 15 amino acids. Trimming removed 3 bases from V and 5 bases from J; junction bases left unmatched: 6. The CDR3 spells CATSDPQGAGETQYF. CDR3 nucleotides: TGTGCCACCAGTGATCCACAGGGGGCGGGGGAGACCCAGTACTTC.

The V gene is TRBV27, the J gene TRBJ1-2; weak D call: TRBD1 (5 bases). V shed 2 bases and J shed 0 bases, with 16 bases lying between them. Germline-derived CDR1 and CDR2 are MNHEY and SMNVEV (reference sequence). CDR3 length equals 17 residues. The CDR3 DNA sequence: TGTGCCAGCAGTTTACGACAGCCAACTAAAGCTAACTATGGCTACACCTTC. Translated: CASSLRQPTKANYGYTF.

The chain carries TRBV13 and TRBJ2-3, with 7 bases fitting TRBD1. Losses at the gene ends were 5 bases for V and 2 bases for J; bases not matched to a gene: 4. Germline CDR1 reads PRHDT; CDR2 reads FYEKMQ (reference sequence). This CDR3 is 14 amino acids long. The CDR3 coding sequence is TGTGCCAGCAGCCAAAGGGGGCTCACAGATACGCAGTATTTT. The encoded protein is CASSQRGLTDTQYF.

The chain employs TRBV12-1 and TRBJ2-7; the table's D call of TRBD2 was not tested on the DNA. TRBV12-1 is designated a pseudogene. The CDR3 length is 16 residues. The CDR3 spells CASSSVSCLFGDEQYF. The CDR3 DNA is TGTGCCAGCAGCTCCGTTAGCTGTCTGTTTGGCGACGAGCAGTACTTC.

The chain recombines TRBV12-3 or TRBV12-4 with TRBJ1-2; 9 nucleotides align to TRBD1. V shed 6 bases, J shed 7 bases, and the junction held 6 bases outside the gene matches. The CDR3 spans 13 residues. The CDR3 sequence is CASRPGQGPGYTF. CDR3 sequence (DNA): TGTGCCAGCAGGCCGGGACAGGGTCCTGGCTACACCTTC.

The genes are TRBV11-2 and TRBJ1-4; tentatively, D is TRBD1 (5 bases). V was cut by 3 bases and J by 8 bases, with 13 bases left in between. This CDR3 is built from 14 residues. The germline V gene encodes CDR1 SGHAT and CDR2 FQNNGV. CDR3 nucleotides: TGTGCCAGCAGCTTGTGGGGGGGTGACGAAAAACTGTTTTTT. Translated, it gives CASSLWGGDEKLFF.

The chain links TRBV3-1 (or the pseudogene TRBV3-2) to TRBJ2-3; 7 bases are shared with TRBD1. The J segment lost 1 base and the V segment lost 8 bases, leaving 0 bases of the junction unmatched. The germline V gene encodes CDR1 LGHDT and CDR2 YNNKEL (reference sequence). This CDR3 is 12 amino acids long. CDR3 DNA: TGTGCCAGCGGGACAGGCACAGATACGCAGTATTTT. Translation: CASGTGTDTQYF.

The table lists this clone with a few counts. The junction does not match germline at one end; this may be a read error. The chain has TRBV18 and TRBJ2-7, with TRBD1 matching over 8 bases. Germline assignment: CDR1 KGHSH and CDR2 LQKENI. The CDR3 runs to 12 residues. DNA for the CDR3: TGTGCCAGCTCCCCGATTCCGGGACAGGAAGACTTC. It is translated as CASSPIPGQEDF.

There are a few counts of this clone. The J gene is TRBJ1-2, the V gene TRBV7-9; TRBD1 is a possible D gene (6 bases). Germline values: CDR1 SEHNR, CDR2 FQNEAQ (reference sequence). The germline V and J ends were trimmed by 2 bases and 0 bases, with 19 bases remaining between them. This CDR3 region has 18 residues. The CDR3 sequence is CASSLYTARTGPNYGYTF. CDR3 nucleotides: TGTGCCAGCAGCTTATATACTGCCCGTACAGGGCCTAACTATGGCTACACCTTC.

The gene calls are TRBV6-5 and TRBJ1-1, with TRBD1 matching 7 bases. The germline gives CDR1 MNHEY, CDR2 SVGAGI. The junction had 11 bases not matched to a gene; V was cut back by 7 bases and J by 3 bases. The CDR3 spans 15 residues. The CDR3 DNA sequence: TGTGCCAGCACCCTAGGGGGACAGTCCTACACTGAAGCTTTCTTT. It translates to CASTLGGQSYTEAFF.

The DNA of the CDR3 is TGCGCCAGCAGCTTGGTCCCCTCGAACACTGAAGCTTTCTTT. Amino acids: CASSLVPSNTEAFF. This sequence joins TRBV5-1 and TRBJ1-1, with D uncertain. The CDR3 is made up of 14 amino acids. V was trimmed by 0 bases and J by 1 base, leaving 7 bases between them. Germline loops: CDR1 SGHRS, CDR2 YFSETQ. Full variable domain (missing parts from reference TRBV5-1 and TRBJ1-1): KAGVTQTPRYLIKTRGQQVTLSCSPISGHRSVSWYQQTPGQGLQFLFEYFSETQRNKGNFPGRFSGRQFSNSRSEMNVSTLELGDSALYLCASSLVPSNTEAFFGQGTRLTVV.

With regard to this clone: This same CDR3 is encoded by further DNA sequences in the sample. The chain links TRBV7-2 to TRBJ2-7; TRBD2 matches 12 bases. Germline V CDR1 and CDR2: SGHTA, FQGNSA. With 1 base clipped from V and 4 bases from J, the junction kept 2 bases outside the gene matches. The CDR3 has 15 residues. CDR3 sequence (DNA): TGTGCCAGCAGCTTAGGGACTAGCGGGACGTACGAGCAGTACTTC. Its protein is CASSLGTSGTYEQYF. Full variable domain (remainder filled in from reference TRBV7-2 and TRBJ2-7): GAGVSQSPSNKVTEKGKDVELRCDPISGHTALYWYRQSLGQGLEFLIYFQGNSAPDKSGLPSDRFSAERTGGSVSTLTIQRTQQEDSAVYLCASSLGTSGTYEQYFGPGTRLTVT.

The chain employs TRBV10-1 and TRBJ2-7; D possibly corresponds to TRBD1 (5 bases). In germline, CDR1 is WNHNN, CDR2 SYGVQD (reference sequence). V was trimmed by 0 bases and J by 3 bases, leaving 9 bases between them. This CDR3 contains 14 residues. CDR3: CASSESWTSYEQYF. In nucleotides, the CDR3 is TGCGCCAGCAGTGAGTCGTGGACAAGCTACGAGCAGTACTTC.